The source of this T cell receptor (beta chain) is a study of T cells in Graves' hyperthyroidism and ophthalmopathy. The CDR3 totals 13 residues. Germline CDR1 SGHVS, CDR2 FQNEAQ. V lost 5 bases to trimming and J lost 3 bases, with 7 bases between them. This clonotype has at least ten counts. Antigen specificity is unknown. Template material for amplifying TCR beta CDR3 regions consisted of RNA transcripts. Initially, a first-round RT-PCR of the TCR CDR3 employed the HTBI primer set. One entry per CDR3 protein, called by TCRdb with MiXCR from the multiplex PCR reads. This sample has around 250,000 distinct CDR3 sequences, with roughly 15% found just once. Findings and caveats of the study: Most thyroid clonotypes with frequency above 0.001 were detected in blood.

This sequence originates from a woman aged 40 to 55 with Graves' hyperthyroidism that later progressed to Graves' ophthalmopathy. The material sequenced was blood. V gene TRBV7-8 combines with J gene TRBJ1-4, with a weak D call TRBD1 (5 bases). The CDR3 spells CASSDSANEKLFF. As DNA, the CDR3 is TGTGCCAGCAGCGACAGTGCTAATGAAAAACTGTTTTTT.